Listed below are T cell receptor beta chains from one sample, sequenced in a study of T cell responses to AZD1222 COVID-19 vaccine. The protocol was immunoSEQ multiplex PCR, while the TCRdb copy is restricted to in-frame clones and leaves out a portion. The data show fewer than 120,000 clones, approximately 94% seen once. The material sequenced was peripheral blood, taken 28 days after the second AZD1222 dose. The receptors come from an adult who received the AZD1222 COVID-19 vaccine. CDR3s include the opening cysteine and the closing phenylalanine or tryptophan. A D gene is named only where the DNA matches it firmly. Not every row has a clone size; where given, it reads once, few, many or a size class.

j_call v_call cdr3_length clone_size d_call cdr3_aa cdr3_nt
TRBJ2-3 TRBV5-4 16 - TRBD1 CASSLRQGLNTDTQYF TGTGCCAGCAGCTTGAGACAGGGGCTGAACACAGATACGCAGTATTTT
TRBJ1-5 TRBV19 15 once - CASSLTAVGNQPQHF TGTGCCAGTAGCCTCACGGCGGTGGGCAATCAGCCCCAGCATTTT
TRBJ2-3 TRBV18 15 - - CASSPPLEPTDTQYF TGTGCCAGCTCACCCCCACTAGAACCCACAGATACGCAGTATTTT
TRBJ1-2 TRBV12-3/TRBV12-4 13 once - CASRVSANYGYTF TGTGCCAGCAGGGTCAGTGCTAACTATGGCTACACCTTC
TRBJ2-1 TRBV4-2 14 - - CASSQDTVWDEQFF TGTGCCAGCAGCCAAGATACCGTTTGGGATGAGCAGTTCTTC
TRBJ2-7 TRBV5-1 14 - - CASSLGGGANEQYF TGCGCCAGCAGCTTGGGTGGGGGGGCTAACGAGCAGTACTTC
TRBJ2-7 TRBV3-1/TRBV3-2 16 - TRBD1 CASSQGTGGAFGEQYF TGTGCCAGCAGCCAAGGGACAGGGGGCGCTTTTGGCGAGCAGTACTTC
TRBJ1-6 TRBV7-8 16 - - CASSLLGLGNNSPLHF TGTGCCAGCAGCTTATTAGGCTTGGGAAATAATTCACCCCTCCACTTT
TRBJ2-5 TRBV18 15 - TRBD2 CASSPFQREQETQYF TGTGCCAGCTCACCATTCCAGCGGGAGCAAGAGACCCAGTACTTC
TRBJ1-1 TRBV27 11 once - CASRTNTEAFF TGTGCCAGCCGTACGAACACTGAAGCTTTCTTT
TRBJ2-7 TRBV29-1 13 - - CSVSTGKAYEQYF TGCAGCGTGTCGACAGGAAAGGCCTACGAGCAGTACTTC
TRBJ1-5 TRBV5-1 14 once - CASSLGGTDQPQHF TGCGCCAGCAGCTTGGGGGGCACCGATCAGCCCCAGCATTTT
TRBJ2-1 TRBV5-1 17 - TRBD2 CASSLGTSGRSYNEQFF TGCGCCAGCAGCCTAGGGACTAGCGGGAGGTCCTACAATGAGCAGTTCTTC
TRBJ2-1 TRBV6-5 15 - - CASSEDSLPYNEQFF TGTGCCAGCAGCGAGGACAGTTTGCCGTACAATGAGCAGTTCTTC
TRBJ1-2 TRBV11-2 14 - - CASSLVIHPYGYTF TGTGCCAGCAGCTTAGTTATTCATCCCTATGGCTACACCTTC
TRBJ1-1 TRBV5-1 13 once - CASSLGGGTEAFF TGCGCCAGCAGCTTAGGAGGGGGTACTGAAGCTTTCTTT
TRBJ1-6 TRBV28 16 - - CASSLHLIQGGSPLHF TGTGCCAGCAGTTTACACCTTATACAGGGAGGTTCACCCCTCCACTTT
TRBJ1-6 TRBV10-1 14 - TRBD1 CASSPQGLEEPLHF TGCGCCAGCAGCCCACAGGGGCTGGAGGAACCCCTCCACTTT
TRBJ1-3 TRBV9 15 - - CASSPRGSARNTIYF TGTGCCAGCAGCCCTCGAGGGTCAGCGAGAAACACCATATATTTT
TRBJ2-5 TRBV7-9 12 - - CASSFLGETQYF TGTGCCAGCAGCTTTTTGGGTGAGACCCAGTACTTC
TRBJ2-1 TRBV29-1 10 - - CRDRCVEQFF TGCAGGGATCGTTGTGTTGAGCAGTTCTTC
TRBJ1-1 TRBV19 14 - - CASIPYPPDAEAFF TGTGCCAGTATCCCCTACCCGCCCGACGCTGAAGCTTTCTTT
TRBJ2-5 TRBV5-4 15 - - CASSIKTDLKETQYF TGTGCCAGCAGCATAAAGACAGACCTGAAAGAGACCCAGTACTTC
TRBJ2-1 TRBV9 17 - - CASSVGTGILASNEQFF TGTGCCAGCAGCGTAGGAACCGGGATCCTGGCCTCCAATGAGCAGTTCTTC
TRBJ2-7 TRBV10-2 14 - - CASSGGLRSYEQYF TGCGCCAGCAGTGGAGGACTCCGATCCTACGAGCAGTACTTC
TRBJ2-1 TRBV7-9 17 - TRBD1 CASSSPIGAGGYNEQFF TGTGCCAGCAGCTCTCCGATAGGGGCAGGGGGATACAATGAGCAGTTCTTC
TRBJ1-4 TRBV10-3 15 - - CAISEALAYNEKLFF TGTGCCATCAGTGAGGCCTTAGCCTATAATGAAAAACTGTTTTTT
TRBJ2-5 TRBV12-3/TRBV12-4 12 - - CASSPIGETQYF TGTGCCAGCAGCCCTATCGGGGAGACCCAGTACTTC
TRBJ1-1 TRBV6-5 14 - TRBD1 CASIRDRGNTEAFF TGTGCCAGCATCCGGGACAGGGGGAACACTGAAGCTTTCTTT
TRBJ1-2 TRBV5-4 13 - - CASSSGGNYGYTF TGTGCCAGCAGCTCTGGGGGGAACTATGGCTACACCTTC
TRBJ1-2 TRBV2 14 - TRBD1 CASSRDRANYGYTF TGTGCCAGCAGTCGGGACAGAGCTAACTATGGCTACACCTTC
TRBJ1-3 TRBV9 14 once TRBD1 CASSETGTGNTIYF TGTGCCAGCAGCGAGACAGGGACCGGAAACACCATATATTTT
TRBJ2-3 TRBV6-9 15 - TRBD2 CASSSNEGAGDTQYF TGTGCCAGCAGTTCCAATGAGGGAGCGGGGGATACGCAGTATTTT
TRBJ1-5 TRBV11-3 13 - - CASSLDRVQPQHF TGTGCCAGCAGCTTAGACAGGGTTCAGCCCCAGCATTTT
TRBJ1-1 TRBV9 18 - - CASSDGAGESSMNTEAFF TGTGCCAGCAGCGACGGAGCCGGAGAGTCGTCCATGAACACTGAAGCTTTCTTT
TRBJ1-2 TRBV5-4 16 - - CASGPGGSHINYGYTF TGTGCCAGCGGGCCTGGGGGCAGCCATATTAACTATGGCTACACCTTC
TRBJ2-2 TRBV10-3 11 - - CASQDTGELFF TGTGCCAGCCAAGACACCGGGGAGCTGTTTTTT
TRBJ1-1 TRBV27 17 once TRBD1 CASSIIPSKTGYTEAFF TGTGCCAGCAGTATAATCCCAAGCAAGACAGGGTACACTGAAGCTTTCTTT
TRBJ2-2 TRBV6-4 16 - TRBD2 CASSRRSSGGNGELFF TGTGCCAGCAGTCGCCGGTCCTCGGGGGGAAACGGGGAGCTGTTTTTT
TRBJ1-1 TRBV12-3/TRBV12-4 12 - - CASSPQGNEAFF TGTGCCAGCAGTCCCCAAGGGAACGAAGCTTTCTTT
TRBJ2-1 TRBV19 15 - TRBD2 CASSIVQGLSQEQFF TGTGCCAGTAGTATAGTTCAGGGACTAAGCCAAGAGCAGTTCTTC
TRBJ2-7 TRBV2 18 - - CASSEVREIADIRRKQYF TGTGCCAGCAGTGAAGTGCGGGAAATAGCCGATATCCGACGTAAGCAGTACTTC